These T cell receptor beta chains were read from a single sample in a study of STAT5B mutations in CD4+ large granular lymphocyte leukemia. Produced via immunoSEQ multiplex PCR; TCRdb's table is partial and in-frame only. The sample records more than 30,000 clones, approximately 91% being singletons. The sequencing input was CD4+ T cells from blood buffy coats. The receptors were sampled from a human donor in good health. The CDR3 runs from the conserved cysteine through the conserved F or W. Fields, in order: J gene, D gene, V gene, clone size, CDR3 DNA, CDR3 protein. D genes are given only for firm matches. Clone size is stated in some rows and not others, as once, few, many or a class when expanded.

J: TRBJ1-1; D: TRBD1; V: TRBV19; size: .; DNA: TGTGCCAGTAGTCCCGGGACAGGGGCCACTGAAGCTTTCTTT; CDR3: CASSPGTGATEAFF
J: TRBJ2-3; D: .; V: TRBV2; size: .; DNA: TGTGCCAGCATCCCGGGAGTAAGCACAGATACGCAGTATTTT; CDR3: CASIPGVSTDTQYF
J: TRBJ2-7; D: .; V: TRBV11-3; size: few; DNA: TGTGCCAGCCACGGACAGCTTTCCTACGAGCAGTACTTC; CDR3: CASHGQLSYEQYF
J: TRBJ2-1; D: .; V: TRBV19; size: .; DNA: TGTGCCAGTAGTCCCAGGGTGGGGGTCAATGAGCAGTTCTTC; CDR3: CASSPRVGVNEQFF
J: TRBJ2-2; D: .; V: TRBV29-1; size: .; DNA: TGCAGCATATCCAGGGGAACGGGGATAGGCGGGGAGCTGTTTTTT; CDR3: CSISRGTGIGGELFF
J: TRBJ2-7; D: TRBD1; V: TRBV6-1; size: .; DNA: TGTGCCAGCAGCATCGACAGGGGAGACGAGCAGTACTTC; CDR3: CASSIDRGDEQYF
J: TRBJ1-1; D: .; V: TRBV28; size: .; DNA: TGTGCCAGCAGTTTATTATTGGGAGTGGGGACTGAAGCTTTCTTT; CDR3: CASSLLLGVGTEAFF
J: TRBJ2-1; D: TRBD2; V: TRBV7-3; size: .; DNA: TGTGCCAGCAGCTTTAGCGGGCCCTACAATGAGCAGTTCTTC; CDR3: CASSFSGPYNEQFF
J: TRBJ2-7; D: .; V: TRBV6-5; size: .; DNA: TGTGCCAGCGGTATCTCCTACGAGCAGTACTTC; CDR3: CASGISYEQYF
J: TRBJ2-2; D: .; V: TRBV5-1; size: .; DNA: TGCGCCAGCAGCCTGGTTCGAAGCCGGTCCACCGGGGAGCTGTTTTTT; CDR3: CASSLVRSRSTGELFF
J: TRBJ2-3; D: .; V: TRBV19; size: .; DNA: TGTGCCAGTAGTATAGTGGGGAGCACAGATACGCAGTATTTT; CDR3: CASSIVGSTDTQYF
J: TRBJ2-1; D: TRBD2; V: TRBV30; size: .; DNA: TGTGCCTGGGCCCCGGGACTAGTTGGCAATGAGCAGTTCTTC; CDR3: CAWAPGLVGNEQFF
J: TRBJ2-5; D: .; V: TRBV5-1; size: .; DNA: TGCGCCAGCAGCTCCCAAACGGGACGGGAGACCCAGTACTTC; CDR3: CASSSQTGRETQYF
J: TRBJ1-1; D: TRBD1; V: TRBV5-8; size: .; DNA: TGTGCCAGCAGCTTGGGGGACAGGGACAGAAAAGCTTTCTTT; CDR3: CASSLGDRDRKAFF
J: TRBJ2-1; D: .; V: TRBV1; size: .; DNA: TGCACCAGCAGCCATCCCCGGGAGGGCCGAGGCAATGAGCAGTTCTTC; CDR3: CTSSHPREGRGNEQFF
J: TRBJ2-7; D: .; V: TRBV10-3; size: .; DNA: TGTGCCATCAGTGGGCAGGGTCGAACCGAGCAGTACTTC; CDR3: CAISGQGRTEQYF
J: TRBJ2-7; D: .; V: TRBV7-2; size: .; DNA: TGTGCCAGCAGGGCAGGTCGCTCCTACGAGCAGTACTTC; CDR3: CASRAGRSYEQYF
J: TRBJ1-4; D: .; V: TRBV11-3; size: .; DNA: TGTGCCAGCAGCTTAGGAATGGGGGTCCCTACTAATGAAAAACTGTTTTTT; CDR3: CASSLGMGVPTNEKLFF
J: TRBJ2-3; D: TRBD1; V: TRBV5-1; size: .; DNA: TGCGCCAGCAGCTCCAACCAACAGGGGAGAGGGACAGATACGCAGTATTTT; CDR3: CASSSNQQGRGTDTQYF
J: TRBJ1-1; D: TRBD1; V: TRBV6-1; size: .; DNA: TGTGCCAGCAGACAGGGGGGGAACACTGAAGCTTTCTTT; CDR3: CASRQGGNTEAFF